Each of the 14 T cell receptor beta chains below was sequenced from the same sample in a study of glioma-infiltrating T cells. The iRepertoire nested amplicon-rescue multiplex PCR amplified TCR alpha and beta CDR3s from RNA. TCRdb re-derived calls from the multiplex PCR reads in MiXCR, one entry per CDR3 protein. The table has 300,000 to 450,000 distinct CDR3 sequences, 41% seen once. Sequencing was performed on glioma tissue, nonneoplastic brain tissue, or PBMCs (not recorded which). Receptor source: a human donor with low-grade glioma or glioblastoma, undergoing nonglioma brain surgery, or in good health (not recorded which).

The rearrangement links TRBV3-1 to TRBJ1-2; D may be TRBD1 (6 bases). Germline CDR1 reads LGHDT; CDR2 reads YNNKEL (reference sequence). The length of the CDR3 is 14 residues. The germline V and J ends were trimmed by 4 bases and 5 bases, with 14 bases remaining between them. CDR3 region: CASSLSGTQYGYTF. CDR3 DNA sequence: TGTGCCAGCAGCCTGTCCGGGACACAATATGGCTACACCTTC.

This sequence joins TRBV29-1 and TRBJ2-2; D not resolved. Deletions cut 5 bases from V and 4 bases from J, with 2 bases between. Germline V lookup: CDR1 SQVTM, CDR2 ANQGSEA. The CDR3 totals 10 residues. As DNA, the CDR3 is TGCAGCGTTTCCACCGGGGAGCTGTTTTTT. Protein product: CSVSTGELFF.

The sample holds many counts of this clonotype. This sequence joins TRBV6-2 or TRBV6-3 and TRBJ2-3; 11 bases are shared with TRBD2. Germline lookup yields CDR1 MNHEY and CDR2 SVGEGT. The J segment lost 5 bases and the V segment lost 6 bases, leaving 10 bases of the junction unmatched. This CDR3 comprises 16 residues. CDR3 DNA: TGTGCCAGCAGCAGGAATAGCGGGAGGGCCGGAGATACGCAGTATTTT. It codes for CASSRNSGRAGDTQYF.

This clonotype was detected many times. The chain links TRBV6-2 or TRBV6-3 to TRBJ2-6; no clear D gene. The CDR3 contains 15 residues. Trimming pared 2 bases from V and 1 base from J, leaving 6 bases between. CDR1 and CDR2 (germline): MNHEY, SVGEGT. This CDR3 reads CASSYDGSGANVLTF. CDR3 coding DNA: TGTGCCAGCAGTTACGATGGATCTGGGGCCAACGTCCTGACTTTC.

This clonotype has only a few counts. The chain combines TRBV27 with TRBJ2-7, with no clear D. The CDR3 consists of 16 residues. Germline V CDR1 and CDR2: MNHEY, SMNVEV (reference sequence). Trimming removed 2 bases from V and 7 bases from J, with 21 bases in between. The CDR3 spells CASSLAGFSSYNEQYF. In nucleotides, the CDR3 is TGTGCCAGCAGTTTAGCCGGGTTTAGCTCCTACAATGAGCAGTACTTC.

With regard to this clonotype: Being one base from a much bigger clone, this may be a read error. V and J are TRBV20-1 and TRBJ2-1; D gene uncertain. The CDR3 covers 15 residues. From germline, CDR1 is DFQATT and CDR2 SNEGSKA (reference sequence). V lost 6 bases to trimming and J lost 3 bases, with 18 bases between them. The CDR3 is CSAHGRLAFYNEQFF. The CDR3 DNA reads TGCAGTGCCCATGGACGGTTAGCCTTCTACAATGAGCAGTTCTTC.

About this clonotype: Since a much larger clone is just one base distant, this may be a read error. The CDR3 sequence is CASSLLGWEQSSYNQQFF. CDR3 in DNA: TGTGCCAGCAGTTTACTAGGTTGGGAGCAGAGCTCCTACAATCAGCAGTTCTTC. The chain combines TRBV27 with TRBJ2-1, with a possible D match to TRBD2 (5 bases). The CDR3 covers 18 residues. Germline lookup yields CDR1 MNHEY and CDR2 SMNVEV (reference sequence).

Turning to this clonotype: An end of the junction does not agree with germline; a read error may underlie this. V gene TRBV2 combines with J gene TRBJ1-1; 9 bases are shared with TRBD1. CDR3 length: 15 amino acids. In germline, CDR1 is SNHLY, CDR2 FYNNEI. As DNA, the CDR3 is TGTGCCAGCAGTGATCTACAGGGGGCAGCCACTGAAGCTTCCTTT. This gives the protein CASSDLQGAATEASF.

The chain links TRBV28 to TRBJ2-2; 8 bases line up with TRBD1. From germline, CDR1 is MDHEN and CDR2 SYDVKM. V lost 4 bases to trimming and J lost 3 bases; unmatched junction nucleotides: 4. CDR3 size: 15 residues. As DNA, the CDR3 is TGTGCCAGCAGTTGGGTGGGACAGGACACCGGGGAGCTGTTTTTT. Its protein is CASSWVGQDTGELFF.

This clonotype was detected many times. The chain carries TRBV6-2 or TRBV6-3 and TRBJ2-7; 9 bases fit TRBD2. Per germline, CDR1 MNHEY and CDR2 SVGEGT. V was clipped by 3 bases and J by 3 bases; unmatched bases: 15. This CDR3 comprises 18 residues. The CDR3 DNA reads TGTGCCAGCAGTTATAAGAGGGCTAGCGGGAATGTCCGCTACGAGCAGTACTTC. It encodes CASSYKRASGNVRYEQYF.

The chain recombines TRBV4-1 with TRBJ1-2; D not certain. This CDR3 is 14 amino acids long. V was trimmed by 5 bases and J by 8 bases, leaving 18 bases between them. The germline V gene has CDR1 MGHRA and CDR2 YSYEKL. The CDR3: CASSGQIFGEGYTF. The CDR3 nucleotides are TGCGCCAGCAGCGGTCAGATCTTTGGGGAAGGCTACACCTTC.

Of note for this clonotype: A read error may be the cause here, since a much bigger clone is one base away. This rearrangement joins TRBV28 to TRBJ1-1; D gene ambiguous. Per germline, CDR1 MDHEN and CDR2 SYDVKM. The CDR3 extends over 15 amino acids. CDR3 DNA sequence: TGTGCCAGCAGTTTATATCAGCTCATGAACACTGAAGCTTTGTTT. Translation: CASSLYQLMNTEALF.

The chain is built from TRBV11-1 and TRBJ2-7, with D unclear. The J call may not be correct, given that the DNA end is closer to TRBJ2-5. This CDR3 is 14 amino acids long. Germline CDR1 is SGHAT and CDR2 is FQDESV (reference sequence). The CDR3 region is CASSLVGREETQYF. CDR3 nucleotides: TGTGCCAGCAGCTTAGTGGGCAGAGAAGAGACCCAGTACTTC.

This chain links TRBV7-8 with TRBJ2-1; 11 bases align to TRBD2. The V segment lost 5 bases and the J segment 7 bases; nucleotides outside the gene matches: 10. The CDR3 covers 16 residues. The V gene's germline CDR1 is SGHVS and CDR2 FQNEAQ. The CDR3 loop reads CASSPWGLADPNEQFF. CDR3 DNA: TGTGCCAGCAGCCCATGGGGACTAGCGGACCCGAATGAGCAGTTCTTC.